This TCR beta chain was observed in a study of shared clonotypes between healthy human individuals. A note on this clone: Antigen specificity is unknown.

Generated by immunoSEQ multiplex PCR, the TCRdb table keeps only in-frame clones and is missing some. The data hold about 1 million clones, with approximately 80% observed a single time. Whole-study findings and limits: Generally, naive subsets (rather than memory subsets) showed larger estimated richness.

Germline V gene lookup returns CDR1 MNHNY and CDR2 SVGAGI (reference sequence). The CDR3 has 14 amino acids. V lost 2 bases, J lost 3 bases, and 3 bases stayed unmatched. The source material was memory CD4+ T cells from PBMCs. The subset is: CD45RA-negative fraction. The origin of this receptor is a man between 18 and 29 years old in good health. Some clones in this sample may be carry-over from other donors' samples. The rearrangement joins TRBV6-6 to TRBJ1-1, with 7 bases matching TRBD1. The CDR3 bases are TGTGCCAGCAGTTACCAGGGGGATGACACTGAAGCTTTCTTT. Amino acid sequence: CASSYQGDDTEAFF.